The 13 T cell receptor beta chains reported below all come from one sample, sequenced in a study of regulatory T cells. Amplification used 52 TRBV primers and 13 TRBJ primers. Profiled with immunoSEQ multiplex PCR; TCRdb holds only in-frame clones, not every one. The sample shows around 17,000 clones, around 84% of them seen only once. General observations from the study: In CD3G-deficient patients, conventional CD4+ T cells were enriched for hydrophobic CDR3 residues at positions 6 and 7.

For these TCRs, the target antigens are not known. Sequenced sample: conventional CD4+ T cells sorted from blood. The source is a person under 45 with CD3G deficiency.

The CDR3 bases are TGTGCCAGCAGCCCTAGCGGGATGACCTCCGGGGAGCTGTTTTTT. Translating gives CASSPSGMTSGELFF. This chain links TRBV7-9 with TRBJ2-2; 9 bases fit TRBD2. The J segment lost 6 bases and the V segment lost 5 bases, leaving 7 bases of the junction unmatched. This CDR3 has 15 residues. Germline values: CDR1 SEHNR, CDR2 FQNEAQ (reference sequence).

The chain recombines TRBV28 with TRBJ1-5; 10 bases are a match to TRBD1. The CDR3 covers 15 residues. The germline V gene has CDR1 MDHEN and CDR2 SYDVKM. The trim removed 5 bases at V and 4 bases at J, leaving 5 bases unmatched. The CDR3, as DNA: TGTGCCAGCAGTCACCGGACAGGGGGGAATCAGCCCCAGCATTTT. Translation: CASSHRTGGNQPQHF.

The chain is built from TRBV5-1 and TRBJ2-7; the D gene could be TRBD1 or TRBD2 (6 bases each). V shed 5 bases and J shed 2 bases, with 26 bases lying between them. Germline CDR1 SGHRS, CDR2 YFSETQ. This CDR3 has 18 amino acids. CDR3 amino acids: CASSPGLLSEAGAYEQYF. Written as DNA, the CDR3 is TGCGCCAGCAGTCCGGGACTGTTGAGCGAGGCAGGGGCCTACGAGCAGTACTTC.

The chain has TRBV6-1 and TRBJ2-6; D unresolved. Per the germline V gene, CDR1 is MNHNS and CDR2 is SASEGT. The CDR3 is made up of 15 amino acids. V lost 2 bases and J lost 2, with 7 bases in between. CDR3 sequence reads: CASSELPTGANVLTF. In DNA, the CDR3 is TGTGCCAGCAGTGAATTGCCTACTGGGGCCAACGTCCTGACTTTC.

The rearrangement joins TRBV7-8 to TRBJ1-4, with TRBD1 identical over 8 bases. This CDR3 has 15 amino acids. CDR1 SGHVS and CDR2 FQNEAQ come from the germline V gene. J lost 4 bases, V lost 5 bases, and 6 bases had no gene match. CDR3 protein: CASSPGQVFNEKLFF. DNA of the CDR3: TGTGCCAGCAGCCCGGGACAGGTCTTTAATGAAAAACTGTTTTTT.

The rearrangement links TRBV5-1 to TRBJ2-3; 9 bases match TRBD1. CDR3 length: 16 amino acids. Trimming removed 3 bases from V and 3 bases from J; junction bases left unmatched: 8. In germline, CDR1 is SGHRS, CDR2 YFSETQ. CDR3 residues: CASSSGQGVRTDTQYF. DNA for the CDR3: TGCGCCAGCAGCTCGGGACAGGGCGTAAGGACAGATACGCAGTATTTT. Together with reference TRBV5-1 and TRBJ2-3, the CDR3 gives the full variable domain: KAGVTQTPRYLIKTRGQQVTLSCSPISGHRSVSWYQQTPGQGLQFLFEYFSETQRNKGNFPGRFSGRQFSNSRSEMNVSTLELGDSALYLCASSSGQGVRTDTQYFGPGTRLTVL.

V gene TRBV5-1 combines with J gene TRBJ1-2; no reliable D call. Germline lookup yields CDR1 SGHRS and CDR2 YFSETQ. The V gene lost 0 bases and the J gene lost 10 bases, with 13 bases spanning the gap. CDR3 length: 13 amino acids. The DNA for the CDR3 is TGCGCCAGCAGCTTGGAAGGATTCGGTACCTACACCTTC. Translated: CASSLEGFGTYTF.

The genes are TRBV28 and TRBJ1-2; TRBD1 aligns across 8 bases. The V and J ends lost 5 bases and 8 bases, in that order; junction bases with no gene match: 10. Germline V CDR1 and CDR2: MDHEN, SYDVKM. This CDR3 contains 14 residues. CDR3 residues: CASSLVRTGNGYTF. Written as DNA, the CDR3 is TGTGCCAGCAGTCTTGTGAGGACAGGGAACGGCTACACCTTC.

The chain is built from TRBV28 and TRBJ2-1; 9 nucleotides line up with TRBD1. The CDR3 length is 12 residues. J gave up 15 bases and V 6 bases, and 9 bases lay outside the gene matches. Germline V gene sequence: CDR1 MDHEN, CDR2 SYDVKM. The CDR3 protein is CASSRDRDGSFF. The DNA for the CDR3 is TGTGCCAGCAGCCGGGACAGGGACGGTTCGTTCTTC.

This clone was seen just once. V is TRBV6-1 and J is TRBJ2-7; D may be TRBD1 (5 bases). This CDR3 is built from 15 residues. Trimming took 7 bases from V and 6 from J, leaving 22 bases between them. In germline, CDR1 is MNHNS, CDR2 SASEGT. The CDR3 bases are TGTGCCAGCACCTCCGACAGTTTTCCGTTGTTCGAGCAGTACTTC. This sequence encodes CASTSDSFPLFEQYF.

CDR3 nucleotides: TGTGCCAGCAGTGTGTCCGAATACGAGCAGTACTTC. It is translated as CASSVSEYEQYF. The gene calls are TRBV6-1 and TRBJ2-7; the D is unclear. The CDR3 covers 12 residues. V lost 4 bases and J 4 bases, leaving 8 bases between the germline ends. Germline V gene sequence: CDR1 MNHNS, CDR2 SASEGT.

The rearrangement links TRBV21-1 to TRBJ1-2. TRBV21-1 is noted as a pseudogene. CDR3 length: 12 residues. CDR3 in amino acids: CASSKSCNGYTF. CDR3 sequence (DNA): TGTGCCAGCAGCAAGAGTTGCAATGGCTACACCTTC.

This clone has only one observation. The rearrangement joins TRBV7-8 to TRBJ1-5; D not resolved. Trimming left V 1 base short and J 7 bases short, with 8 bases between. There are 13 residues in the CDR3. Germline V gene sequence: CDR1 SGHVS, CDR2 FQNEAQ. CDR3 DNA sequence: TGTGCCAGCAGCTTAGGGAGGGAACAGCCCCAGCATTTT. Its translation: CASSLGREQPQHF.